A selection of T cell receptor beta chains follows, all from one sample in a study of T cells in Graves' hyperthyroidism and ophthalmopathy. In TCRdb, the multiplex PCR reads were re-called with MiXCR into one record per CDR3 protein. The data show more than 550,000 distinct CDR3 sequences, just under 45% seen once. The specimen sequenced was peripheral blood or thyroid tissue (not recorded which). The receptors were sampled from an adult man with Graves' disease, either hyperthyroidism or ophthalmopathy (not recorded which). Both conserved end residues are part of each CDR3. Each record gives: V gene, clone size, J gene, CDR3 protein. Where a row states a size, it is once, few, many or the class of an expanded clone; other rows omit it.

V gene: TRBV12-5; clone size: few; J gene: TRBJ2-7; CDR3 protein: CASAPRAGMEEQYF
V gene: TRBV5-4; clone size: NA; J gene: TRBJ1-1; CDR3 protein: CASSLRGGYGTEAFF
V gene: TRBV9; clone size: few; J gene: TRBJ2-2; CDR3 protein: CASSPPLAGTTGELFF
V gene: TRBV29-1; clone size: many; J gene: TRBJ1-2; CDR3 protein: CSVDVRDYGYTF
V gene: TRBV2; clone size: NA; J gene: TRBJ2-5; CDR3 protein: CASSERAGGPRGETQYF
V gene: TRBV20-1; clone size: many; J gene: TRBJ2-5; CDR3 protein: CSARPQAETQYF
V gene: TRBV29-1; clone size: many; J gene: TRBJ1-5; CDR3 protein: CSCAEGTQPQHF
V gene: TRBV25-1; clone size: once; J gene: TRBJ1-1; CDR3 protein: CASSGADERGKGMNTEAFF
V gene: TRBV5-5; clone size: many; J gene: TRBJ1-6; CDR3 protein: CASSQGWVSPLHF
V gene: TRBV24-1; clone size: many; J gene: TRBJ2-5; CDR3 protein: CATSDRTASRETQYF
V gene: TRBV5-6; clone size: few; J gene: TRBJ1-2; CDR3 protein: CASSLIGQPSDGYTF
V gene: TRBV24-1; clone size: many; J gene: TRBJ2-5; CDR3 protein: CATSDQGETQYF
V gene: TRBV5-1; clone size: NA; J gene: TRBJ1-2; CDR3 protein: CASSLTGTNGYTF
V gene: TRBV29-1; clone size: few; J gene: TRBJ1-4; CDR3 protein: CSVRTGLRGEKLFF
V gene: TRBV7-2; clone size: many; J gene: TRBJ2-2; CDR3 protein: CASSLGLLNTGELFF
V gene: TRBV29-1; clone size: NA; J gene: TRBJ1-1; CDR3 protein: CSWDSREAFF
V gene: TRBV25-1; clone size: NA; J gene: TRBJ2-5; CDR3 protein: CASSDRFGQYF
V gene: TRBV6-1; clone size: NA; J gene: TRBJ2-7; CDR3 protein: CASRPTTGNEQYF
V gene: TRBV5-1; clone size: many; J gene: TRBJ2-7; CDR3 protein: CASSLRPSSYEQYF
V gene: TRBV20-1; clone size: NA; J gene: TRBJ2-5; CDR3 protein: CSAQRQGKETQYF
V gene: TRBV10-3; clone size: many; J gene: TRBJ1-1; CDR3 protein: CAISESTGTEAFF
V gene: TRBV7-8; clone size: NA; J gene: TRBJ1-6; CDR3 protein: CASRPTGRGSYNSPLHF
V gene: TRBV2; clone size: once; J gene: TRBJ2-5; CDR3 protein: CASPLGLAGGETQYF
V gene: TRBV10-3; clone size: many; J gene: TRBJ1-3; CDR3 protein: CAIRTDRNSGNTIYF
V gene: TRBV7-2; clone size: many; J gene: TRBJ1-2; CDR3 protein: CASSYEGYGYTF
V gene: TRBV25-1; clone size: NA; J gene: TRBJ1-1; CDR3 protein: CASSLAAGGAGTEAFF
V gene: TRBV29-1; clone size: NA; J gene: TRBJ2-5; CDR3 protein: CSLEREKETQYF
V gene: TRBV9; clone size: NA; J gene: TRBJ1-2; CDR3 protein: CASSVEDQRNGYTF
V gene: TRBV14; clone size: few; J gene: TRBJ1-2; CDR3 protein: CASSQGAKGLNYGYTF
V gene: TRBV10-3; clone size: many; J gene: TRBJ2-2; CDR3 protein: CASRQGPSDTGELFF
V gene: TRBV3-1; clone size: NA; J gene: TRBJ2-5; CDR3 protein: CASSPKRAETQYF
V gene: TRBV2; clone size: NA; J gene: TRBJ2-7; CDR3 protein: CASSFQQQGYEQYF
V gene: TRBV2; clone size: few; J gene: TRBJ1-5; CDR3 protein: CASGTQPQHF
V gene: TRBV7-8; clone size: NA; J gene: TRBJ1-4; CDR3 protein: CASSLQTGDYERLFF
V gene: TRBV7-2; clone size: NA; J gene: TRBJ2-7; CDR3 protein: CASSKWTGGSYEQYF
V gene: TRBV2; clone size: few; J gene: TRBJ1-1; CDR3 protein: CASSARQGEAFF
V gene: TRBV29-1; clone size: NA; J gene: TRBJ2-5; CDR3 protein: CSVDRTGGETQYF
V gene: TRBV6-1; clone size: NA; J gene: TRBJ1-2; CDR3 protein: CASSEWQGEGYTF
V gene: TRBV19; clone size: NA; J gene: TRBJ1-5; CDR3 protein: CASSPRQVLDLGPQHF
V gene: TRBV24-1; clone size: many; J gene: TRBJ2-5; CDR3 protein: CATSPNYRGRETQYF
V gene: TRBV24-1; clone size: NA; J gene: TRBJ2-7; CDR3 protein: CATSDNRDRGGYEQYF
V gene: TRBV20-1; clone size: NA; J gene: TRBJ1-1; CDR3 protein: CSIREGAGWGTEAFF
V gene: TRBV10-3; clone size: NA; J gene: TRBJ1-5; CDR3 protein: CASGMGAISQHF
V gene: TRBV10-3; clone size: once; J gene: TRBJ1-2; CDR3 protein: CASSRLPTRDGYTF
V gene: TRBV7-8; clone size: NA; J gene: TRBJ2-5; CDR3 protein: CASSLREFSNQPQYF
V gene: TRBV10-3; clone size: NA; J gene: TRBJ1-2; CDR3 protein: CASSYGLAYGYTF
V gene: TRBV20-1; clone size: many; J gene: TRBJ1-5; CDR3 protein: CSATTGGNQPQHF
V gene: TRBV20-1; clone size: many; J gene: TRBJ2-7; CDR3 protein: CSPRQSSSYEQYF
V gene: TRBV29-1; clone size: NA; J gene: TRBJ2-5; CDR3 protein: CSVDGTGETQYF
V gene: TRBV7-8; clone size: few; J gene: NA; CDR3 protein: CASSLAQGRELGEQFF
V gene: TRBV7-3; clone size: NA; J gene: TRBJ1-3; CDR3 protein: CASSQDPAGHSGNTIYF
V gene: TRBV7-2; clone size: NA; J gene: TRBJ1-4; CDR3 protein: CASSFRDRFKEKLFF
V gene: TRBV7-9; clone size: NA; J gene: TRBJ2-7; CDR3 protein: CASSSSKASGGDTYEQYF